Listed below are T cell receptor beta chains from one sample, sequenced in a study of spatial heterogeneity in lung cancer. TCRdb processed the 5' RACE reads anew with MiXCR; each CDR3 protein has one entry. The sample carries 13,000 or so distinct CDR3 sequences, 3% to 4% recorded once. The sample in question was lung tumor tissue, obtained at surgery. The source is a male donor with early-stage non-small cell lung cancer. Both conserved end residues are part of each CDR3. Each record gives: V gene, D gene, clone size, J gene, CDR3 protein, CDR3 DNA. D genes are given only for firm matches. Not every row has a clone size; where given, it reads once, few, many or a size class.

v_call: TRBV5-1; d_call: -; clone_size: many; j_call: TRBJ2-2; cdr3_aa: CASSPGQGGTGELFF; cdr3_nt: TGCGCCAGCAGCCCGGGCCAGGGGGGGACCGGGGAGCTGTTTTTT
v_call: TRBV7-9; d_call: -; clone_size: many; j_call: TRBJ2-1; cdr3_aa: CASSFLQKSYNEQFF; cdr3_nt: TGTGCCAGCAGCTTCCTACAGAAATCCTACAATGAGCAGTTCTTC
v_call: TRBV28; d_call: -; clone_size: many; j_call: TRBJ2-1; cdr3_aa: CASDGRTYNEQFF; cdr3_nt: TGTGCCAGTGACGGACGGACCTACAATGAGCAGTTCTTC
v_call: TRBV30; d_call: -; clone_size: many; j_call: TRBJ2-7; cdr3_aa: CAWSGGGSDYEQYF; cdr3_nt: TGTGCCTGGAGTGGTGGGGGTTCGGACTACGAGCAGTACTTC
v_call: TRBV4-2; d_call: TRBD1; clone_size: -; j_call: TRBJ2-3; cdr3_aa: CASSLQFRSGQGITDTQYF; cdr3_nt: TGTGCCAGCAGCCTCCAATTTAGGTCCGGACAGGGTATCACAGATACGCAGTATTTT
v_call: TRBV10-3; d_call: -; clone_size: many; j_call: TRBJ2-5; cdr3_aa: CAISEPLTGETQYF; cdr3_nt: TGTGCCATCAGTGAGCCTCTAACAGGGGAGACCCAGTACTTC
v_call: TRBV11-2; d_call: TRBD2; clone_size: many; j_call: TRBJ2-3; cdr3_aa: CASSSGTSADTQYF; cdr3_nt: TGTGCCAGCAGCTCCGGGACTAGCGCAGATACGCAGTATTTT
v_call: TRBV6-2/TRBV6-3; d_call: -; clone_size: many; j_call: TRBJ1-1; cdr3_aa: CASSPQGTEAFF; cdr3_nt: TGTGCCAGCAGTCCTCAGGGCACTGAAGCTTTCTTT
v_call: TRBV15; d_call: TRBD1; clone_size: few; j_call: TRBJ1-2; cdr3_aa: CATSRDQDREYYGYTF; cdr3_nt: TGTGCCACCAGCAGAGATCAAGACAGGGAATACTATGGCTACACCTTC
v_call: TRBV5-1; d_call: -; clone_size: many; j_call: TRBJ2-2; cdr3_aa: CASSLAGRTGELFF; cdr3_nt: TGCGCCAGCAGCTTGGCAGGGCGGACCGGGGAGCTGTTTTTT
v_call: TRBV5-6; d_call: -; clone_size: medium-sized; j_call: TRBJ2-7; cdr3_aa: CASSFSGSQYF; cdr3_nt: TGTGCCAGCAGCTTTTCAGGGTCGCAGTACTTC
v_call: TRBV5-1; d_call: -; clone_size: many; j_call: TRBJ2-2; cdr3_aa: CASSPQGFPLTGELFF; cdr3_nt: TGCGCCAGCAGCCCGCAGGGATTCCCGCTCACCGGGGAGCTGTTTTTT